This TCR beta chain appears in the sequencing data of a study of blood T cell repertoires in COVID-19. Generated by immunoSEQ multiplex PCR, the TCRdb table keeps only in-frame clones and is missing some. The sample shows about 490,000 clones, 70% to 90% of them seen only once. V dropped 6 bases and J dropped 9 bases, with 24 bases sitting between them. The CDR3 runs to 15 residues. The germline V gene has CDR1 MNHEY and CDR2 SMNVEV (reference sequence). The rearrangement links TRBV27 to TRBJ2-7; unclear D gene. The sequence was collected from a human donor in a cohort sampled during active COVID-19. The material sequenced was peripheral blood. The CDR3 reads CASSPLRRGPTGQYF. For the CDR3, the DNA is TGTGCCAGCAGCCCCCTAAGGCGCGGTCCTACGGGGCAGTACTTC.